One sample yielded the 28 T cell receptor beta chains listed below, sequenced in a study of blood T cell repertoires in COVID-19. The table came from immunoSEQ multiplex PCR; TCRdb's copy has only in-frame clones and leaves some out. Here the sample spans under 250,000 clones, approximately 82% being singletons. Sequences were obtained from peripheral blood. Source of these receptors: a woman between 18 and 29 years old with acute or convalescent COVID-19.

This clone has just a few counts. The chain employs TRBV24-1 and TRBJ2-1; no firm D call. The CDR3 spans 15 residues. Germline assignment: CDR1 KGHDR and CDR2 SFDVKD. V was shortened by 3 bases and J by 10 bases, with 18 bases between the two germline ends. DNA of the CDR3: TGTGCCACCAGTGATCCGACCCACACTACCACGGAGCAGTTCTTC. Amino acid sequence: CATSDPTHTTTEQFF.

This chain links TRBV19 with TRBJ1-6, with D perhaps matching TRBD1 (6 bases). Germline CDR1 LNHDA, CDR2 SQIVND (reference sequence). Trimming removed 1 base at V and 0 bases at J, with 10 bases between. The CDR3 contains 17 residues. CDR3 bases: TGTGCCAGTAGTATAGGGGGACATAGCTCCTATAATTCACCCCTCCACTTT. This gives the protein CASSIGGHSSYNSPLHF.

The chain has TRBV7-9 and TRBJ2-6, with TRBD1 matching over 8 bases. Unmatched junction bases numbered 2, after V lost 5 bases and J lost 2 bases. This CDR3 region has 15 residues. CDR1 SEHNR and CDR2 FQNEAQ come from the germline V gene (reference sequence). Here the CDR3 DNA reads TGTGCCAGCAGCCTACAGGGGGCTGGGGCCAACGTCCTGACTTTC. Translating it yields CASSLQGAGANVLTF.

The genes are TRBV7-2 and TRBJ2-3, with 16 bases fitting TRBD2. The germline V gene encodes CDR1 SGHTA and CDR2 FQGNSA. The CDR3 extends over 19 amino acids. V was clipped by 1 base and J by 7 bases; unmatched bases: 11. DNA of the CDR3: TGTGCCAGCAGCTTAGACAAGGGACTAGCGGGAGGGTTCGGGTATACGCAGTATTTT. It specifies CASSLDKGLAGGFGYTQYF.

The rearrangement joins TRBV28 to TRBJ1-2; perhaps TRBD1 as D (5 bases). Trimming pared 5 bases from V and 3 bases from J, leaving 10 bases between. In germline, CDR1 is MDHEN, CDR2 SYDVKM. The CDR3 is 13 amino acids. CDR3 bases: TGTGCCAGCAGTGTAGGACACCACTATGGCTACACCTTC. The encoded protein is CASSVGHHYGYTF.

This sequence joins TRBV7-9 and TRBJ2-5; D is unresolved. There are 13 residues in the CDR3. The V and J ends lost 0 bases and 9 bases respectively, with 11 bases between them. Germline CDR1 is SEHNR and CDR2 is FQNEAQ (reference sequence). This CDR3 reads CASSLASGTSQYF. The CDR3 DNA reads TGTGCCAGCAGCTTAGCGTCGGGTACCTCCCAGTACTTC. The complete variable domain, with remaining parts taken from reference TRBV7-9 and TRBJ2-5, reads DTGVSQNPRHKITKRGQNVTFRCDPISEHNRLYWYRQTLGQGPEFLTYFQNEAQLEKSRLLSDRFSAERPKGSFSTLEIQRTEQGDSAMYLCASSLASGTSQYFGPGTRLLVL.

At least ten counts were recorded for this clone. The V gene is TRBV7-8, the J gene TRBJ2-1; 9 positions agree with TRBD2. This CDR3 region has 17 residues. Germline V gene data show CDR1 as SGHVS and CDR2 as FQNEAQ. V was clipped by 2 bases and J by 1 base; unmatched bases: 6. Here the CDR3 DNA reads TGTGCCAGCAGCTTAATAGTAGCGGGAGTTTCCTACAATGAGCAGTTCTTC. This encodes CASSLIVAGVSYNEQFF.

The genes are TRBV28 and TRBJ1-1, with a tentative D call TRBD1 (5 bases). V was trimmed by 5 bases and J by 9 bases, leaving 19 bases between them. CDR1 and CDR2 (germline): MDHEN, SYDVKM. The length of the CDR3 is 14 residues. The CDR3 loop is CASSEDSLNIQAFF. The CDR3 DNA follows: TGTGCCAGCAGTGAAGACAGCTTAAATATACAAGCTTTCTTT.

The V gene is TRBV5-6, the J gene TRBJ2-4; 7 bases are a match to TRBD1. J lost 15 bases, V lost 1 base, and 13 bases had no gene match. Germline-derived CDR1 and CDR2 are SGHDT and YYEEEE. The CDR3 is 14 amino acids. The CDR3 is CASSLTGTVLGRYF. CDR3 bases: TGTGCCAGCAGCTTGACCGGGACAGTATTGGGACGGTACTTC.

The DNA for the CDR3 is TGCGCCAGCAGCCAAGGGCTAGTCGGGGGGAGGGCAGATACGCAGTATTTT. It encodes CASSQGLVGGRADTQYF. The chain carries TRBV4-1 and TRBJ2-3, with TRBD2 identical over 7 bases. After removal of 1 base from V and 4 bases from J, the junction contained 11 bases not matched to a gene. Germline V gene sequence: CDR1 MGHRA, CDR2 YSYEKL. The CDR3 is 17 amino acids.

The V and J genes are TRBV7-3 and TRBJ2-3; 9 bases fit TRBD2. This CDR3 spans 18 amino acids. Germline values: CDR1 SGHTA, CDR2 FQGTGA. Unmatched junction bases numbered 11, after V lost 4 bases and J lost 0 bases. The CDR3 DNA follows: TGTGCCAGCAGCTATACCTATAGCGGGGGAGGGAGCACAGATACGCAGTATTTT. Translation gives CASSYTYSGGGSTDTQYF.

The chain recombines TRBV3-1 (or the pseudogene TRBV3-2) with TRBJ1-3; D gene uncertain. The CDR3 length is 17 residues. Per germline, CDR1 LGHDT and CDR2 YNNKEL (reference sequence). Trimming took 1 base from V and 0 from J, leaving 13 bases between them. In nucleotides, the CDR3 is TGTGCCAGCAGCCAAGTTGGGCAGTCCCGCTCTGGAAACACCATATATTTT. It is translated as CASSQVGQSRSGNTIYF.

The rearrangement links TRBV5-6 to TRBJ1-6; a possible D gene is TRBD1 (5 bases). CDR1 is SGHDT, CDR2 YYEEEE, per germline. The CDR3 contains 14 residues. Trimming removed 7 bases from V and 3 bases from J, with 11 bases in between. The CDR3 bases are TGTGCCAGCGGCCGGGGGTTCTATAATTCACCCCTCCACTTT. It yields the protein CASGRGFYNSPLHF.

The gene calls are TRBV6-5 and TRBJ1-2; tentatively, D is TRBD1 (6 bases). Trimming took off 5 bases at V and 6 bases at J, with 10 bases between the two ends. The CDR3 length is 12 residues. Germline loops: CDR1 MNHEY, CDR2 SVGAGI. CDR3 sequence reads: CASSPQGHGYTF. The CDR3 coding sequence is TGTGCCAGCAGTCCACAGGGCCATGGCTACACCTTC.

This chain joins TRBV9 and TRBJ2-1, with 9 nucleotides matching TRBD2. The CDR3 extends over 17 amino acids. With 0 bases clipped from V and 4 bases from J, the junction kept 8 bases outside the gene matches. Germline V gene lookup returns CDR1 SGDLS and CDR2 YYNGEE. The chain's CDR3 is CASSVVPGLAPYNEQFF. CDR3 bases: TGTGCCAGCAGCGTAGTTCCCGGACTAGCGCCATACAATGAGCAGTTCTTC.

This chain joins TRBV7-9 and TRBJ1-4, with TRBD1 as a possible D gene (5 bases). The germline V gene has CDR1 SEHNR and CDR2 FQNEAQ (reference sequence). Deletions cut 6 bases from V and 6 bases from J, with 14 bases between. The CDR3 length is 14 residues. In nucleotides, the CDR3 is TGTGCCAGCAGTCGACAGATAGAATATGAAAAACTGTTTTTT. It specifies CASSRQIEYEKLFF.

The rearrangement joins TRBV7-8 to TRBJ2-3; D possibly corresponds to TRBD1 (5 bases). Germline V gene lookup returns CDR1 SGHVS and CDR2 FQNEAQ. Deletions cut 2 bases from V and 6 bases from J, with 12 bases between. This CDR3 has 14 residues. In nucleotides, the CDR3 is TGTGCCAGCAGCTTATCAGGGCTGGGGGATACGCAGTATTTT. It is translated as CASSLSGLGDTQYF.

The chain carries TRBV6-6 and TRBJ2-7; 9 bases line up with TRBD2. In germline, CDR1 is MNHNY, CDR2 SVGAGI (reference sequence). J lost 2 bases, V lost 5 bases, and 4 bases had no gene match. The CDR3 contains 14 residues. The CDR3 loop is CASSTTSGPYEQYF. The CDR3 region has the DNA TGTGCCAGCAGTACGACTAGCGGCCCCTACGAGCAGTACTTC.

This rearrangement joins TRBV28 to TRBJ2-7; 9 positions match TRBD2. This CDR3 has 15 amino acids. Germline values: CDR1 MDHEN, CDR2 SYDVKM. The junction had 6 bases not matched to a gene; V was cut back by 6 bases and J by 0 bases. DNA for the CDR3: TGTGCCAGCAGGGGGAGCGGGAGGAGCTCCTACGAGCAGTACTTC. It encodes CASRGSGRSSYEQYF.

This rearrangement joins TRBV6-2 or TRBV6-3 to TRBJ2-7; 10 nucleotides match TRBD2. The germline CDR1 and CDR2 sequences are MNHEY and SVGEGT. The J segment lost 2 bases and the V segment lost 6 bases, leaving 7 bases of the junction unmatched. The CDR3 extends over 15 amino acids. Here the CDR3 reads CASSPAAGGPYEQYF. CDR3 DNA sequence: TGTGCCAGCAGCCCCGCAGCGGGAGGGCCCTACGAGCAGTACTTC.

CDR3 sequence (DNA): TGTGCCAGCAGCTTGGGCGACACCTATCAGCCCCAGCATTTT. The encoded protein is CASSLGDTYQPQHF. The chain combines TRBV5-8 with TRBJ1-5; the D is unclear. This CDR3 region has 14 residues. V lost 0 bases, J lost 5 bases, and 9 bases lay in between. Germline CDR1 is SGHTS and CDR2 is YDEGEE.

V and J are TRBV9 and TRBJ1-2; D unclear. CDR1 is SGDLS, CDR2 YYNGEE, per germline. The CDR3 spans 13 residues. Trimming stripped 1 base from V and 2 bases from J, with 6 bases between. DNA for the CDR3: TGTGCCAGCAGCGTACAGGAAAACTATGGCTACACCTTC. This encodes CASSVQENYGYTF.

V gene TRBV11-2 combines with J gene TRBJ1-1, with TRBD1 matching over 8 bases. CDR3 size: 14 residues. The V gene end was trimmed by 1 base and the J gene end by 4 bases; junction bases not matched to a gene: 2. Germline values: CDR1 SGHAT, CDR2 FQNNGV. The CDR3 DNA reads TGTGCCAGCAGCTTAGCAGGGGGCGGCACTGAAGCTTTCTTT. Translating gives CASSLAGGGTEAFF.

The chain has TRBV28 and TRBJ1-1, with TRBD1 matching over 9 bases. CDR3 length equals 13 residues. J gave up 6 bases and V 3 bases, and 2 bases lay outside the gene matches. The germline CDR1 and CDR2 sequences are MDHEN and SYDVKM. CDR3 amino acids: CASSFRDRAEAFF. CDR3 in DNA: TGTGCCAGCAGTTTTCGGGACAGGGCTGAAGCTTTCTTT.

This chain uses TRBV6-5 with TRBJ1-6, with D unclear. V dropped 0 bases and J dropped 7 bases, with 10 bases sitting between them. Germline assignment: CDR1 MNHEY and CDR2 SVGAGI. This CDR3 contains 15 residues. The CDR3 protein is CASSYSELNNSPLHF. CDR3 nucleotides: TGTGCCAGCAGTTACTCGGAGCTAAACAATTCACCCCTCCACTTT.

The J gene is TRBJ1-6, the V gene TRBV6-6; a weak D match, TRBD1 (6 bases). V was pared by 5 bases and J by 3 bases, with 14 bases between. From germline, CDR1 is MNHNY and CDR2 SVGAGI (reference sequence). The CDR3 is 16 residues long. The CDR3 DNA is TGTGCCAGCAGTACCGGGGGGGCAGGCTATAATTCACCCCTCCACTTT. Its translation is CASSTGGAGYNSPLHF.

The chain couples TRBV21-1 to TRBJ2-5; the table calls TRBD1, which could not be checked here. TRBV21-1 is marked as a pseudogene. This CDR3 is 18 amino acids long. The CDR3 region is CASSKVRGWGQGWETQYF. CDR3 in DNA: TGTGCCAGCAGCAAAGTAAGGGGGTGGGGACAGGGATGGGAGACCCAGTACTTC.

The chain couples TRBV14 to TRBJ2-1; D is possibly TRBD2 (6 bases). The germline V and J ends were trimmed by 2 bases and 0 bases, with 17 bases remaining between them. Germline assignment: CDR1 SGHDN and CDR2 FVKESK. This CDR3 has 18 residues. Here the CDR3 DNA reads TGTGCCAGCAGCCAATGGGAGGACTGGCGGAGCTCCTACAATGAGCAGTTCTTC. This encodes CASSQWEDWRSSYNEQFF.